The 3 T cell receptor beta chains listed next were all sequenced from one sample in a study of T cells in women clearing cervical HPV infection. This table comes from immunoSEQ multiplex PCR, and its TCRdb copy is limited to in-frame clones, with some not included. This sample's clone table lists some 30,000 clones. The specimen sequenced was blood buffy coat. Receptors originate from a woman aged 18-70 years with a cervical HPV16 infection that either progressed to CIN3+ or cleared (not recorded which).

About this clone itself: The read falls 3 residues short of the CDR3 end, and the missing part is taken from the germline J gene. V usage is TRBV10-3 and J usage is TRBJ2-5, with a weak D call TRBD2 (7 bases). Germline V gene sequence: CDR1 ENHRY, CDR2 SYGVKD. The CDR3 has 15 residues. The DNA read from the CDR3 is TGTGCCATCAGGTCGGGGGGCCTAAGCACAGATACC. This codes for CAIRSGGLSTDT. The complete CDR3 reads CAIRSGGLSTDTQYF.

Turning to this clone: The read ends 3 residues before the CDR3 terminus; that terminus is restored from the germline J gene. This rearrangement joins TRBV20-1 to TRBJ1-1; weak D call: TRBD1 (6 bases). The CDR3 has 16 residues. Germline assignment: CDR1 DFQATT and CDR2 SNEGSKA (reference sequence). Trimming took 1 base from V and 0 from J, leaving 15 bases between them. CDR3 sequence: CSARGRGNLLNTEAFF. CDR3 DNA, as far as it was read: TGCAGTGCTAGAGGGAGGGGGAACCTCCTGAACACTGAA.

Details on this clone: The read terminates 3 residues ahead of where the CDR3 ends, so the germline J gene completes it. This chain uses TRBV5-1 with TRBJ1-5; perhaps TRBD1 as D (6 bases). The CDR3 has 16 residues. The germline CDR1 and CDR2 sequences are SGHRS and YFSETQ. V was pared by 3 bases and J by 3 bases, with 16 bases between. The sequenced part of the CDR3 DNA is TGCGCCAGCAGCTCCGACAGGACCAGACCCAATCAGCCC. Amino acids: CASSSDRTRPNQP. The entire CDR3 is CASSSDRTRPNQPQHF.